This TCR beta chain was found in a study of blood T cell repertoires in COVID-19. Study-wide context: Sites in the United States, Italy and Spain provided acute and convalescent COVID-19 samples. PBMCs, B-cell-depleted T cells, or T cells were the source of the cDNA or gDNA that made up the material.

Authors' methods: Researchers report that nucleated cell counts were estimated from reference gene primer amplification. Repertoires were generated with immunoSEQ multiplex PCR, while TCRdb's copy carries only in-frame clones and drops some. That table gives V, J and clone size, and the DNA gave D and trimming. The sample has approximately 170,000 clones; approximately 86% are singletons. During active infection, Seattle patients enrolled and were then monitored through disease. CDR1 MNHEY and CDR2 SVGAGI come from the germline V gene. There are 16 residues in the CDR3. With V trimmed by 4 bases and J by 5 bases, 11 bases remained unmatched.

Source material: peripheral blood. The V call is TRBV6-5, the J call TRBJ2-7, with 10 bases that match TRBD1. This clonotype originated in a woman older than 75 with COVID-19, enrolled during active disease. The CDR3 DNA follows: TGTGCCAGCAGTTCCGGGACAGGGGCTCGGGGCCACGAGCAGTACTTC. Translation: CASSSGTGARGHEQYF.